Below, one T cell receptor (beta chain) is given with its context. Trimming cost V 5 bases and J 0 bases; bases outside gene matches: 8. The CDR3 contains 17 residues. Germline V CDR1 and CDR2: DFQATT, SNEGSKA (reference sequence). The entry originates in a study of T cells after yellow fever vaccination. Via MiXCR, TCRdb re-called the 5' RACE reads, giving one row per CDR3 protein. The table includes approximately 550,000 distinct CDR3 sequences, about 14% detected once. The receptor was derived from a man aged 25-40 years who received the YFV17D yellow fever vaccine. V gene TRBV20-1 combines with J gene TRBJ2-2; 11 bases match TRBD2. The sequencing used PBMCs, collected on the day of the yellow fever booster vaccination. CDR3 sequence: CSAGGLGLAANTGELFF. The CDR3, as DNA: TGCAGTGCTGGGGGCTTGGGACTAGCGGCGAACACCGGGGAGCTGTTTTTT.